This TCR beta chain was obtained from a study of identical twins. The study, taken as a whole, reports: Insertions ran lower in abundant cord blood beta clonotypes, though not in memory repertoires. Models underpredicted monozygotic twin sharing of out-of-frame TCR alpha. Twins' excess sharing was less marked for out-of-frame beta sequences.

CDR1 and CDR2 from the germline V gene are SGDLS and YYNGEE. The CDR3 has 15 amino acids. Trimming shortened V by 1 base and J by 3 bases, and 14 bases separated the two germline ends. Ten or more counts support this clonotype. What it binds is not known. TCRdb re-called the 5' RACE reads through MiXCR, storing one row per CDR3 protein. The table shows 420,000 or so distinct CDR3 sequences, with approximately 17% occurring only once. The sample taken for sequencing was naive T cells sorted from blood. The TCR comes from a man between 45 and 60 years old in good health. This chain uses TRBV9 with TRBJ2-7; no clear D. The CDR3 nucleotides are TGTGCCAGCAGCGTAAGCCCCTCTTTAGTCTACGAGCAGTACTTC. Its protein product is CASSVSPSLVYEQYF.